Below, 29 T cell receptor beta chains from the same sample are listed, as sequenced in a study of vaccination and CD4 T cells after COVID-19. Their recognized antigens are unknown. Once obtained from cultured CD4+ T cells, the DNA was sequenced using the Oncomine TCR Beta short-read assay. MiXCR, run by TCRdb on the PCR reads, gives a single entry per CDR3 protein. The data contain about 14,000 distinct CDR3 sequences, around 58% of them singletons. Treatment noted: roughly ten-day PBMC culture with coronavirus spike peptide pools or control peptides (ViraFEST assay). The material sequenced was CD4+ T cells from blood, cultured in vitro. Every receptor here comes from a human donor who had recovered from COVID-19.

In this sample, this clonotype turned up a few times. The gene calls are TRBV7-6 and TRBJ2-2; D tentatively fits TRBD1 or TRBD2 (5 bases each). The CDR3 totals 13 residues. Germline V lookup: CDR1 SGHVS, CDR2 FNYEAQ. V was clipped by 3 bases and J by 5 bases, with 7 bases between them. The CDR3 spells CASSFGTTGELFF. The CDR3 DNA is TGTGCCAGCAGCTTCGGGACGACCGGGGAGCTGTTTTTT. The full variable domain, with the rest looked up from reference TRBV7-6 and TRBJ2-2, is GAGVSQSPRYKVTKRGQDVALRCDPISGHVSLYWYRQALGQGPEFLTYFNYEAQQDKSGLPNDRFSAERPEGSISTLTIQRTEQRDSAMYRCASSFGTTGELFFGEGSRLTVL.

This clonotype was counted between two and nine times. The chain recombines TRBV30 with TRBJ1-5; D ambiguous. The length of the CDR3 is 13 residues. V was trimmed by 2 bases and J by 1 base, leaving 6 bases between them. CDR1 is GTSNPN, CDR2 SVGIG, per germline (reference sequence). In nucleotides, the CDR3 is TGTGCCTGGAGTCGGGCCAGCAATCAGCCCCAGCATTTT. This sequence encodes CAWSRASNQPQHF. Full variable domain (rest looked up from reference TRBV30 and TRBJ1-5): SQTIHQWPATLVQPVGSPLSLECTVEGTSNPNLYWYRQAAGRGLQLLFYSVGIGQISSEVPQNLSASRPQDRQFILSSKKLLLSDSGFYLCAWSRASNQPQHFGDGTRLSIL.

The rearrangement joins TRBV29-1 to TRBJ2-3; 7 bases align to TRBD1. Germline V gives CDR1 SQVTM, CDR2 ANQGSEA. Trimming removed 2 bases from V and 5 bases from J; junction bases left unmatched: 7. The CDR3 is made up of 14 amino acids. In DNA form, the CDR3 reads TGCAGCGTTGAACTAGACAGGGCGGGAGATACGCAGTATTTT. As protein: CSVELDRAGDTQYF.

The V gene is TRBV6-5, the J gene TRBJ1-1; D is ambiguous. CDR1 is MNHEY, CDR2 SVGAGI, per germline. Trimming removed 0 bases from V and 1 base from J, with 12 bases in between. The CDR3 totals 16 residues. The chain's CDR3 is CASSYSRRARNTEAFF. In DNA form, the CDR3 reads TGTGCCAGCAGTTACTCGAGGAGGGCGCGGAACACTGAAGCTTTCTTT.

The rearrangement uses TRBV20-1 and TRBJ2-3, with D maybe TRBD2 (6 bases). V lost 4 bases and J lost 7, with 15 bases in between. The germline CDR1 and CDR2 sequences are DFQATT and SNEGSKA (reference sequence). This CDR3 comprises 13 residues. The CDR3 loop is CSATTRGLNTQYF. In DNA form, the CDR3 reads TGCAGTGCTACGACTAGGGGCCTCAATACGCAGTATTTT.

This chain joins TRBV20-1 and TRBJ2-7, with D possibly matching TRBD2 (6 bases). This CDR3 contains 11 residues. CDR1 is DFQATT and CDR2 is SNEGSKA in the germline V gene (reference sequence). The CDR3 DNA reads as TGCAGCCTCGGGAGCTCCTACGAGCAGTACTTC. Translating gives CSLGSSYEQYF.

The J gene is TRBJ2-5, the V gene TRBV14; 8 bases align to TRBD2. V was clipped by 5 bases and J by 7 bases; unmatched bases: 15. The CDR3 loop spans 16 amino acids. In germline, CDR1 is SGHDN, CDR2 FVKESK. The CDR3 DNA reads as TGTGCCAGCAGCGCTAGGCCGGGACTAGAATCCGGGACCCAGTACTTC. Amino acid sequence: CASSARPGLESGTQYF.

This rearrangement joins TRBV10-3 to TRBJ1-2, with 8 bases that match TRBD1. Germline loops: CDR1 ENHRY, CDR2 SYGVKD. V lost 8 bases and J lost 2; bases outside the gene matches: 4. This CDR3 has 13 amino acids. The CDR3 DNA is TGTGCCATCGGGACAGGCTTCAACTATGGCTACACCTTC. It yields the protein CAIGTGFNYGYTF.

The V call is TRBV7-2, the J call TRBJ2-5; D is possibly TRBD1 (6 bases). V was pared by 5 bases and J by 1 base, with 11 bases between. Germline values: CDR1 SGHTA, CDR2 FQGNSA. The CDR3 covers 14 residues. The CDR3 DNA follows: TGTGCCAGCAGCCCGTGGGACACCCAAGAGACCCAGTACTTC. This encodes CASSPWDTQETQYF.

This clonotype was detected a few times. The chain has TRBV7-3 and TRBJ2-7; TRBD2 aligns across 11 bases. Trimming at V came to 5 bases and at J to 7 bases, leaving 10 bases not matched to a gene. The CDR3 has 15 residues. Looked up from germline, CDR1 is SGHTA and CDR2 is FQGTGA. CDR3 in DNA: TGTGCCAGCAGCCTTGAACTAGCGGGAGACGGAGAGCAGTACTTC. Translating it yields CASSLELAGDGEQYF.

The CDR3 reads CASSPPSSGRTGELFF. The DNA of the CDR3 is TGTGCCAGCAGCCCCCCCTCTAGCGGGAGGACCGGGGAGCTGTTTTTT. This chain uses TRBV11-1 with TRBJ2-2; 11 bases map to TRBD2. The CDR3 is 16 amino acids. CDR1 and CDR2 (germline): SGHAT, FQDESV (reference sequence). Unmatched junction bases numbered 7, after V lost 5 bases and J lost 5 bases.

The chain couples TRBV7-9 to TRBJ1-5; D is uncertain. V dropped 1 base and J dropped 2 bases, with 18 bases sitting between them. The germline V gene encodes CDR1 SEHNR and CDR2 FQNEAQ (reference sequence). The CDR3 length is 18 residues. The CDR3: CASSLGWGNGSGNQPQHF. Written as DNA, the CDR3 is TGTGCCAGCAGCTTAGGATGGGGTAATGGTTCAGGCAATCAGCCCCAGCATTTT.

This clonotype has more than one count but fewer than ten. The chain uses TRBV4-1 and TRBJ1-6; unclear D gene. V was cut by 1 base and J by 7 bases, with 8 bases left in between. This CDR3 is built from 14 residues. Germline values: CDR1 MGHRA, CDR2 YSYEKL. The CDR3 is CASSQGFGNSPLHF. The DNA of the CDR3 is TGCGCCAGCAGCCAAGGATTTGGCAATTCACCCCTCCACTTT.

The chain joins TRBV20-1 to TRBJ2-7, with unresolved D. The germline V gene has CDR1 DFQATT and CDR2 SNEGSKA (reference sequence). The CDR3 consists of 14 residues. V was cut by 0 bases and J by 2 bases, with 11 bases left in between. The CDR3 region is CSARDVSKPYEQYF. The CDR3 DNA follows: TGCAGTGCTAGAGATGTATCAAAGCCCTACGAGCAGTACTTC.

The chain employs TRBV20-1 and TRBJ2-2; 8 nucleotides agree with TRBD2. Germline V CDR1 and CDR2: DFQATT, SNEGSKA (reference sequence). The CDR3 covers 17 residues. V gave up 0 bases and J gave up 6 bases; unmatched junction bases: 12. This CDR3 reads CSAREGQGGRSPGELFF. The CDR3 coding sequence is TGCAGTGCTAGAGAAGGCCAGGGCGGGAGGTCCCCCGGGGAGCTGTTTTTT.

This clonotype was counted only a few times. V usage is TRBV2 and J usage is TRBJ2-1; 9 bases line up with TRBD2. CDR3 size: 14 residues. V gave up 5 bases and J gave up 6 bases; unmatched junction bases: 5. Germline values: CDR1 SNHLY, CDR2 FYNNEI. The CDR3 reads CASSSETSGNEQFF. In DNA form, the CDR3 reads TGTGCCAGCAGTTCTGAGACTAGCGGCAATGAGCAGTTCTTC. Complete variable domain (other parts from reference TRBV2 and TRBJ2-1): EPEVTQTPSHQVTQMGQEVILRCVPISNHLYFYWYRQILGQKVEFLVSFYNNEISEKSEIFDDQFSVERPDGSNFTLKIRSTKLEDSAMYFCASSSETSGNEQFFGPGTRLTVL.

This chain joins TRBV5-1 and TRBJ1-5; 9 bases agree with TRBD1. Germline loops: CDR1 SGHRS, CDR2 YFSETQ. J was trimmed by 4 bases and V by 0 bases; bases with no gene match: 2. The CDR3 spans 15 residues. The CDR3 nucleotides read TGCGCCAGCAGCTTGGATGGACAGGGGAATCAGCCCCAGCATTTT. This sequence encodes CASSLDGQGNQPQHF.

The chain joins TRBV7-2 to TRBJ1-5; no definite D call. CDR1 is SGHTA and CDR2 is FQGNSA in the germline V gene. Trimming removed 1 base from V and 5 bases from J, with 6 bases in between. The CDR3 extends over 13 amino acids. The CDR3: CASSLEGHQPQHF. The CDR3 bases are TGTGCCAGCAGCTTAGAGGGCCATCAGCCCCAGCATTTT.

This clonotype was seen once. CDR3 in amino acids: CATSGPPGTSGRAESYNEQFF. CDR3 sequence (DNA): TGTGCCACCAGTGGTCCACCCGGGACTAGCGGGAGGGCCGAGTCCTACAATGAGCAGTTCTTC. V is TRBV24-1 and J is TRBJ2-1; 16 bases line up with TRBD2. The germline CDR1 and CDR2 sequences are KGHDR and SFDVKD. This CDR3 region has 21 residues. With V trimmed by 5 bases and J by 1 base, 13 bases remained unmatched.

The rearrangement links TRBV19 to TRBJ2-3; tentatively, D is TRBD1 (5 bases). Germline-derived CDR1 and CDR2 are LNHDA and SQIVND (reference sequence). Trimming stripped 6 bases from V and 3 bases from J, with 16 bases between. The CDR3 consists of 15 residues. CDR3 sequence (DNA): TGTGCCAGTAGACAGGCCTTCACCTCGACAGATACGCAGTATTTT. Amino acids: CASRQAFTSTDTQYF.

The genes are TRBV20-1 and TRBJ2-5, with 7 bases matching TRBD2. This CDR3 region has 12 residues. Germline CDR1 and CDR2: DFQATT and SNEGSKA (reference sequence). V shed 6 bases and J 4 bases; nucleotides not matched to a gene: 5. CDR3 nucleotides: TGCAGTGCGGGAACTAGCGTAGAGACCCAGTACTTC. This sequence encodes CSAGTSVETQYF.

The V call is TRBV20-1, the J call TRBJ1-4; 12 nucleotides line up with TRBD1. J lost 4 bases, V lost 6 bases, and 6 bases had no gene match. Germline V gene sequence: CDR1 DFQATT, CDR2 SNEGSKA (reference sequence). CDR3 length: 15 amino acids. In DNA, the CDR3 is TGCAGTGCGACGGGACAGGGGGCTTTTAATGAAAAACTGTTTTTT. This gives the protein CSATGQGAFNEKLFF.

This clonotype was seen only once. The chain uses TRBV29-1 and TRBJ1-2; D unclear. The CDR3 runs to 12 residues. V was shortened by 8 bases and J by 7 bases, with 17 bases between the two germline ends. Germline CDR1 reads SQVTM; CDR2 reads ANQGSEA. This CDR3 reads CSSRVGISGYTF. Written as DNA, the CDR3 is TGCAGCTCTCGGGTAGGGATTAGTGGCTACACCTTC.

The chain is built from TRBV27 and TRBJ2-2, with D possibly TRBD2 on 5 matching bases. Trimming took 2 bases from V and 6 from J, leaving 10 bases between them. This CDR3 spans 14 amino acids. Germline loops: CDR1 MNHEY, CDR2 SMNVEV (reference sequence). The CDR3 loop reads CASSLRGLPGELFF. The CDR3 bases are TGTGCCAGCAGTTTAAGAGGGCTTCCCGGGGAGCTGTTTTTT.

The rearrangement links TRBV6-1 to TRBJ2-2, with 13 bases identical to TRBD2. V trimming: 8 bases; J trimming: 3 bases; junction bases outside the gene matches: 9. CDR1 is MNHNS and CDR2 is SASEGT in the germline V gene. The CDR3 length is 17 residues. CDR3 coding DNA: TGTGCCAGCGGGGGACTAGCGGGATCCCACGACACCGGGGAGCTGTTTTTT. The encoded protein is CASGGLAGSHDTGELFF.

The genes are TRBV7-9 and TRBJ2-3; tentatively, D is TRBD1 or TRBD2 (5 bases each). Trimming left V 5 bases short and J 6 bases short, with 18 bases between. Per germline, CDR1 SEHNR and CDR2 FQNEAQ (reference sequence). There are 15 residues in the CDR3. As DNA, the CDR3 is TGTGCCAGCAGCCGAGGGGACGGAACATTTGATACGCAGTATTTT. It codes for CASSRGDGTFDTQYF.

V is TRBV15 and J is TRBJ1-5; D is uncertain. The CDR3 covers 13 residues. The germline V and J ends were trimmed by 3 bases and 8 bases, with 11 bases remaining between them. The germline CDR1 and CDR2 sequences are LNHNV and YYDKDF (reference sequence). The CDR3 loop is CATSRALVEPQHF. In DNA form, the CDR3 reads TGTGCCACCAGCAGGGCCCTCGTGGAGCCCCAGCATTTT.

This chain joins TRBV10-3 and TRBJ2-7, with D perhaps TRBD1 or TRBD2 (6 bases each). This CDR3 has 16 amino acids. Germline loops: CDR1 ENHRY, CDR2 SYGVKD. Trimming removed 6 bases at V and 2 bases at J, with 20 bases between. The CDR3 sequence is CAIRRDTSYLTYEQYF. The DNA for the CDR3 is TGTGCCATCAGGCGGGACACCTCCTACTTGACCTACGAGCAGTACTTC.

The rearrangement links TRBV19 to TRBJ1-3; D not certain. The CDR3 has 14 amino acids. Deletions cut 6 bases from V and 0 bases from J, with 9 bases between. CDR1 and CDR2 (germline): LNHDA, SQIVND (reference sequence). The CDR3 loop is CASSESYSGNTIYF. CDR3 DNA sequence: TGTGCCAGTAGCGAAAGCTACTCTGGAAACACCATATATTTT.